This TCR beta chain was captured by sequencing in a study of T cells in Graves' hyperthyroidism and ophthalmopathy. Study-wide results and caveats: Most expanded thyroid clonotypes above 0.001 also appeared in blood.

Each diagnosis was grounded in clinical symptoms, serum thyroxine and TRAb, thyroid ultrasound, and orbital computed tomography. PBMCs were collected from a roughly 9.7 ml volume of fresh peripheral blood. TCR beta CDR3 region amplification was performed from RNA transcripts. HTBI primers drove first-round RT-PCR of the TCR CDR3. TCRdb used MiXCR to reprocess the multiplex PCR reads, holding one entry per CDR3 protein. The sample contains more than 350,000 distinct CDR3 sequences, around 15% of which appear only once. This clonotype occurred many times. Its antigen is unknown. The V segment lost 5 bases and the J segment 9 bases; nucleotides outside the gene matches: 14. Germline lookup yields CDR1 MNHNS and CDR2 SASEGT. This CDR3 has 16 residues.

Material: blood. The clonotype comes from a woman aged 55-70 years with Graves' ophthalmopathy. V gene TRBV6-1 combines with J gene TRBJ2-1, with 9 bases that match TRBD1. The CDR3 spells CASSYSVDRGFPEQFF. The CDR3 DNA is TGTGCCAGCAGTTATAGCGTTGACAGGGGGTTTCCTGAGCAGTTCTTC.